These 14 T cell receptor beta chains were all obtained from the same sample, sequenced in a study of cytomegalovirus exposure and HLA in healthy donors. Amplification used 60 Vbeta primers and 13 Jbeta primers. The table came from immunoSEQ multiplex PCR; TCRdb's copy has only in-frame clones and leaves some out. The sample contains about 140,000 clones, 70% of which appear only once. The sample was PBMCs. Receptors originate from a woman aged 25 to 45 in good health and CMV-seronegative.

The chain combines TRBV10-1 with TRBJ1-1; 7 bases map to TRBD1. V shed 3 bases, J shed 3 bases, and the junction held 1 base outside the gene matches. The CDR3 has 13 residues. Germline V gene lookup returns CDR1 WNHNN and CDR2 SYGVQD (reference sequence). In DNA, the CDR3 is TGCGCCAGCAGTGAAACAGGGGACACTGAAGCTTTCTTT. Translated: CASSETGDTEAFF.

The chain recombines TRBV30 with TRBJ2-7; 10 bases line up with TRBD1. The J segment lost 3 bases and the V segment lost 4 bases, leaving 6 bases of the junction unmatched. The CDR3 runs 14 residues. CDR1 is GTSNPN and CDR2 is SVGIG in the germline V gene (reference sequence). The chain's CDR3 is CAWIRRDRGYEQYF. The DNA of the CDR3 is TGTGCCTGGATCCGCCGGGACAGGGGCTACGAGCAGTACTTC.

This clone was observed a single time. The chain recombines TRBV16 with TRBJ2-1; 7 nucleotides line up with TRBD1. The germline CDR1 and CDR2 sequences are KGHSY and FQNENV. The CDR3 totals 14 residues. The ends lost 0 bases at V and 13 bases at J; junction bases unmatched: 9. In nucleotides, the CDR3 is TGTGCCAGCAGCCAATCGGCGGAACAGGGGATCCAGTTCTTC. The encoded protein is CASSQSAEQGIQFF.

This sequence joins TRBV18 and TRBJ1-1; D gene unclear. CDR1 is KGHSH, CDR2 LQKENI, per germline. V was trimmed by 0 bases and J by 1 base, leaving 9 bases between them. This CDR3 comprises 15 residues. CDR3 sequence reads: CASSPPGKPNTEAFF. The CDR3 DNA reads TGTGCCAGCTCACCACCCGGTAAACCGAACACTGAAGCTTTCTTT. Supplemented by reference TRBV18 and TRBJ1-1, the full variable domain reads NAGVMQNPRHLVRRRGQEARLRCSPMKGHSHVYWYRQLPEEGLKFMVYLQKENIIDESGMPKERFSAEFPKEGPSILRIQQVVRGDSAAYFCASSPPGKPNTEAFFGQGTRLTVV.

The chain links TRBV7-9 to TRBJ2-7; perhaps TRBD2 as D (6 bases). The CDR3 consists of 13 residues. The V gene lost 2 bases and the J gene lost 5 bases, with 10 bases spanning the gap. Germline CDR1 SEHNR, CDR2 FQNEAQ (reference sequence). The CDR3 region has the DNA TGTGCCAGCAGCTTATCGGGAGAGGACGAGCAGTACTTC. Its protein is CASSLSGEDEQYF.

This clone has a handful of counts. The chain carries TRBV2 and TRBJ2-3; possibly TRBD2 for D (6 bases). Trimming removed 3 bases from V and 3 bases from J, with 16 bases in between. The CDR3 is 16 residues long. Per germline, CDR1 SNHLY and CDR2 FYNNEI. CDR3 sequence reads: CASSETGVLGTDTQYF. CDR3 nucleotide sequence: TGTGCCAGCAGTGAGACGGGAGTTCTCGGGACAGATACGCAGTATTTT.

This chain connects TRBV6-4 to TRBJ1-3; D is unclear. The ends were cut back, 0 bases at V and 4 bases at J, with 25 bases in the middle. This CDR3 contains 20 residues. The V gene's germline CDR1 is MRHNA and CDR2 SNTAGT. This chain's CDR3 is CASSDSTVAYTFPGGNTIYF. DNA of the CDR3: TGTGCCAGCAGTGACTCGACGGTGGCATACACGTTCCCCGGGGGAAACACCATATATTTT.

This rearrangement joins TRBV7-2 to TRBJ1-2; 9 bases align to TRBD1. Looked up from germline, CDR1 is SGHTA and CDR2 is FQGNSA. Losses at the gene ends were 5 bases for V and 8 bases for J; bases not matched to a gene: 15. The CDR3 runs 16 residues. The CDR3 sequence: CASSRPRGQGGIGYTF. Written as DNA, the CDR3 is TGTGCCAGCAGCCGCCCCCGGGGACAGGGAGGTATCGGCTACACCTTC.

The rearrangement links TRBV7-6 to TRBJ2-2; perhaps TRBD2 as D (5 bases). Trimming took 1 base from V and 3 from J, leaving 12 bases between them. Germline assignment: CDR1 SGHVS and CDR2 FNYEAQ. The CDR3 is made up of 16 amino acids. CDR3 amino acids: CASSLEEDSYTGELFF. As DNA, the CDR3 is TGTGCCAGCAGCTTAGAGGAGGACTCCTACACCGGGGAGCTGTTTTTT.

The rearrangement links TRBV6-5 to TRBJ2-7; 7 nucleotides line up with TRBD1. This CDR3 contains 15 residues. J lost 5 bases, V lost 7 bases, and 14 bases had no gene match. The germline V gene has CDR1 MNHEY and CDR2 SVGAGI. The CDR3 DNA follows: TGTGCCAGCATTGGTCCTCCCCCGGGACAGAACGAGCAGTACGTC. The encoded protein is CASIGPPPGQNEQYV.

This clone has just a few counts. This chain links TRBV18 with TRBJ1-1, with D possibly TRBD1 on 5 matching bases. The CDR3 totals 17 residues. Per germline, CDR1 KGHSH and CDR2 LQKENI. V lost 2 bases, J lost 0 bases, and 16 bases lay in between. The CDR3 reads CASSPTSSGSVNTEAFF. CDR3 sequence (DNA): TGTGCCAGCTCACCAACATCGTCAGGGTCCGTGAACACTGAAGCTTTCTTT.

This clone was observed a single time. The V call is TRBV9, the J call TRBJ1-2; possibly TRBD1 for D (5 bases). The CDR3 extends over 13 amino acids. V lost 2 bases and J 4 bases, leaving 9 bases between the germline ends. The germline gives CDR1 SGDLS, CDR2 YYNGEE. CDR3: CASSVQGSYGYTF. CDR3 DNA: TGTGCCAGCAGCGTCCAGGGAAGCTATGGCTACACCTTC.

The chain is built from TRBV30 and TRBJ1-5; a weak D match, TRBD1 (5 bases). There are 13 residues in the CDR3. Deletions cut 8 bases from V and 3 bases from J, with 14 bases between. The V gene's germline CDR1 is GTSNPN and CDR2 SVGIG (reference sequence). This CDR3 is CAGSGQINQPQHF. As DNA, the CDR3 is TGTGCCGGAAGTGGACAAATCAATCAGCCCCAGCATTTT.

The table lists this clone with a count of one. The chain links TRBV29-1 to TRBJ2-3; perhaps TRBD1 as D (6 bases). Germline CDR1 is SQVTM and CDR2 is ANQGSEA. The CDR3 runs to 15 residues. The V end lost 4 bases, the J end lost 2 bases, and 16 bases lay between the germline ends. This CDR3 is CSVGRQAAFTDTQYF. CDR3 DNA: TGCAGCGTTGGTCGACAGGCGGCATTCACAGATACGCAGTATTTT.